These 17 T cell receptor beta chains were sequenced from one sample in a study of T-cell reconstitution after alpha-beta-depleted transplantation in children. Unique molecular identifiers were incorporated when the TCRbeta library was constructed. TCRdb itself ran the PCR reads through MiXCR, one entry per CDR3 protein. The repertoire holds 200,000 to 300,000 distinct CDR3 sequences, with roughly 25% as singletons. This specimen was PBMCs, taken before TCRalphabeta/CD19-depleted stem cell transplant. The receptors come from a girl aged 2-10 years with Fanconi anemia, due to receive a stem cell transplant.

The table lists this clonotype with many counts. In DNA form, the CDR3 reads TGTGCCAGCAGACAGGGCGAGCAGTACTTC. This translates into CASRQGEQYF. This chain links TRBV12-3 or TRBV12-4 with TRBJ2-7; perhaps TRBD1 as D (6 bases). Trimming removed 6 bases from V and 6 bases from J, with 6 bases in between. CDR3 length: 10 residues.

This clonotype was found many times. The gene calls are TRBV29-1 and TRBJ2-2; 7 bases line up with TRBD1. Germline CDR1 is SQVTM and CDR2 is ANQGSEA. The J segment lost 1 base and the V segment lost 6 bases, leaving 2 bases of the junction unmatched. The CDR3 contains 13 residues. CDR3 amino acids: CSVTGLNTGELFF. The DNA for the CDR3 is TGCAGCGTGACAGGGTTGAACACCGGGGAGCTGTTTTTT.

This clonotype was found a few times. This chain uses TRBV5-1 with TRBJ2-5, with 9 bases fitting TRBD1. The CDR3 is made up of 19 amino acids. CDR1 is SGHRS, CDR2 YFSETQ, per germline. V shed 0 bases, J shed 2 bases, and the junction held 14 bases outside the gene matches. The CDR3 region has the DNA TGCGCCAGCAGCTTGGGGGGACAGGGTTTGTTCCGCGGACAAGAGACCCAGTACTTC. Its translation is CASSLGGQGLFRGQETQYF.

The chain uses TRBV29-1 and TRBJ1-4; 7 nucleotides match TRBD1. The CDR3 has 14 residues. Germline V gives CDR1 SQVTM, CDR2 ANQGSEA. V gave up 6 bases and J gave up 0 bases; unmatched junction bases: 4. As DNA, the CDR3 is TGCAGCGTGGCCGGGACAGCAACTAATGAAAAACTGTTTTTT. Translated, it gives CSVAGTATNEKLFF.

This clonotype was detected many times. The CDR3 protein is CASFRKAGVTDTQYF. CDR3 DNA: TGTGCCAGCTTCAGAAAGGCGGGAGTCACAGATACGCAGTATTTT. The V gene is TRBV6-5, the J gene TRBJ2-3; TRBD2 agrees at 7 bases. Trimming removed 8 bases from V and 2 bases from J; junction bases left unmatched: 10. CDR1 and CDR2 from the germline V gene are MNHEY and SVGAGI. The CDR3 consists of 15 residues.

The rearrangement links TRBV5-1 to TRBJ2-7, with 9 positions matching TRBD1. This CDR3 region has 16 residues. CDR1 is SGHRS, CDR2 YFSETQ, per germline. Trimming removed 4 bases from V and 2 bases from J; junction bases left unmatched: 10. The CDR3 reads CASSQSTGGITYEQYF. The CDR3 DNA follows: TGCGCCAGCAGCCAGTCGACAGGGGGAATAACCTACGAGCAGTACTTC.

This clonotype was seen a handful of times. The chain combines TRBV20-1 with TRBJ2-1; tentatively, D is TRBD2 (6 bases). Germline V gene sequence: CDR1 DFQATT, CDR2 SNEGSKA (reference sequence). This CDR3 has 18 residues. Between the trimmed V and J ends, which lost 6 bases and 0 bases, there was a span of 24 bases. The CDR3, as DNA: TGCAGTGCCCCCGCTCTGGGGGGTCGTAGTGACTCCTACAATGAGCAGTTCTTC. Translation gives CSAPALGGRSDSYNEQFF.

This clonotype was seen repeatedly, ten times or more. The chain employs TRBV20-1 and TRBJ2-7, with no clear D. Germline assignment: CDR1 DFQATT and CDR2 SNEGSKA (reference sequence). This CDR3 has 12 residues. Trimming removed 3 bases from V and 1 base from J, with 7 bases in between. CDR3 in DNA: TGCAGTGCTAGGACCGCTTCCTACGAGCAGTACTTC. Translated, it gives CSARTASYEQYF.

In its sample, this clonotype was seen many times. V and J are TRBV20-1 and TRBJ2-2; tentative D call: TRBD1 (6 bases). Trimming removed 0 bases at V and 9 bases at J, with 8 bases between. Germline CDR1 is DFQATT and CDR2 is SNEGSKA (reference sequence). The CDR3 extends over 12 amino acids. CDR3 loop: CSAREDSRELFF. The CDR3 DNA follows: TGCAGTGCTAGAGAGGACAGCCGGGAGCTGTTTTTT.

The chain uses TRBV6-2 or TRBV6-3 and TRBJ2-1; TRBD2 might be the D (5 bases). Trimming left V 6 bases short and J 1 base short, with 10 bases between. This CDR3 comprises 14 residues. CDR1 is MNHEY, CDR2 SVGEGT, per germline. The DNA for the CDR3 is TGTGCCAGCAGACTCGAGGGTTCCTACAATGAGCAGTTCTTC. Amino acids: CASRLEGSYNEQFF.

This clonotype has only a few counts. This CDR3 reads CASSPRNNEQFF. In DNA form, the CDR3 reads TGTGCCAGCAGCCCACGTAACAATGAGCAGTTCTTC. This chain uses TRBV6-2 or TRBV6-3 with TRBJ2-1; D is unclear. V lost 6 bases to trimming and J lost 5 bases, with 8 bases between them. Germline lookup yields CDR1 MNHEY and CDR2 SVGEGT. This CDR3 contains 12 residues.

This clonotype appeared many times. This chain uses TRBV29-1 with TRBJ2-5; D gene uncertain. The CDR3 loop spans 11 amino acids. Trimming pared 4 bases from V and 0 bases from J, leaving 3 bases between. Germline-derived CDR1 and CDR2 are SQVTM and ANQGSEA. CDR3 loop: CSVVDQETQYF. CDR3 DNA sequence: TGCAGCGTTGTAGACCAAGAGACCCAGTACTTC.

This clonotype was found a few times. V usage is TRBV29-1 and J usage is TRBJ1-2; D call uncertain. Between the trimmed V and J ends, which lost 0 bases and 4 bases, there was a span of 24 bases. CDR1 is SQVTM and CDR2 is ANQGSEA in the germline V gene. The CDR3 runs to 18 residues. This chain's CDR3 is CSVEDGFPVPDSSYGYTF. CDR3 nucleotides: TGCAGCGTTGAAGATGGTTTTCCGGTTCCTGACTCGAGCTATGGCTACACCTTC.

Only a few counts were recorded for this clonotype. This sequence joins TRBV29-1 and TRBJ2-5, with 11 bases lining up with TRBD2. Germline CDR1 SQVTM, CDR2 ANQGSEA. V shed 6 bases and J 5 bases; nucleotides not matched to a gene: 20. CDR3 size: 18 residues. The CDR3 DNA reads TGCAGCGTGGGGGTAGCGGGAGGGAGATTGGAACGCCGGGAGACCCAGTACTTC. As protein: CSVGVAGGRLERRETQYF.

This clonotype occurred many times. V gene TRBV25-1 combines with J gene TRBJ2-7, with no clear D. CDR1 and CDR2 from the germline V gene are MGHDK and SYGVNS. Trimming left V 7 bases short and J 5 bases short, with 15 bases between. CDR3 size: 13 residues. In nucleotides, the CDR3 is TGTGCCAGCACCCGGAGTGGGCATGACGAGCAGTACTTC. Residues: CASTRSGHDEQYF.

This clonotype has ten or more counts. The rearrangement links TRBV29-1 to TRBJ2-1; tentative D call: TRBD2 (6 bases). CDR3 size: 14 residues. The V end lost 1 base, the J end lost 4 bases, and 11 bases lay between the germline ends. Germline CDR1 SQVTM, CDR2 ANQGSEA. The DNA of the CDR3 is TGCAGCGTTGAAGGTACGGGAGTATACAATGAGCAGTTCTTC. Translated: CSVEGTGVYNEQFF.

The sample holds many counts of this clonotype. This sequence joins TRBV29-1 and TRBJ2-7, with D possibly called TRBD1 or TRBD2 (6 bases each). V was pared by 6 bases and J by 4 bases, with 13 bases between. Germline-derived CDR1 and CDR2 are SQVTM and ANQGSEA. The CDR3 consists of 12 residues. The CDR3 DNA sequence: TGCAGCGTGGGGGGACAATCTTACGAGCAGTACTTC. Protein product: CSVGGQSYEQYF.